The 27 T cell receptor beta chains below were found in one sample sequenced in a study of blood T cell repertoires in COVID-19 (TCRdb year 2020). The library relied on the immunoSEQ multiplex PCR assay. The immuneACCESS repertoire file appears here via TCRdb, limited to in-frame rearrangements. These files lack a portion of the clones; in checked studies, under half of the deficit traces to unresolved V genes, and the cause of the others is not known. This sample lists roughly 150,000 clones; over 70% were detected once. Over 35% of the sample is in the top ten clones. What was sequenced was peripheral blood. The receptors were sampled from a human donor in a cohort sampled during active COVID-19.

The chain employs TRBV12-3 or TRBV12-4 and TRBJ2-1; weak D call: TRBD2 (6 bases). V was shortened by 5 bases and J by 8 bases, with 13 bases between the two germline ends. The CDR3 has 13 amino acids. CDR3 sequence reads: CASSADSGDEQFF. CDR3 coding DNA: TGTGCCAGCAGTGCGGACTCGGGGGATGAGCAGTTCTTC.

This CDR3 is CASSFTSQLLETQYF. DNA of the CDR3: TGTGCCAGCAGCTTTACTAGCCAGCTATTGGAGACCCAGTACTTC. The chain links TRBV5-4 to TRBJ2-5; TRBD2 might be the D (6 bases). The CDR3 is 15 residues long. Per the germline V gene, CDR1 is SGHNT and CDR2 is YYREEE (reference sequence). Trimming removed 2 bases from V and 5 bases from J, with 16 bases in between.

The chain carries TRBV2 and TRBJ1-5; tentatively, D is TRBD1 (5 bases). Germline lookup yields CDR1 SNHLY and CDR2 FYNNEI. Trimming took off 7 bases at V and 2 bases at J, with 12 bases between the two ends. The CDR3 has 14 residues. The CDR3 DNA reads TGTGCCAGCAAAGGCAGGGCAGGCAATCAGCCCCAGCATTTT. This gives the protein CASKGRAGNQPQHF.

This chain links TRBV19 with TRBJ1-6, with D maybe TRBD1 (6 bases). CDR3 length: 13 amino acids. Trimming pared 10 bases from V and 8 bases from J, leaving 15 bases between. In germline, CDR1 is LNHDA, CDR2 SQIVND (reference sequence). CDR3 amino acids: CATRGGKDSPLHF. CDR3 nucleotide sequence: TGTGCCACCCGAGGGGGTAAGGATTCACCCCTCCACTTT.

This clone was recorded only once. The V call is TRBV14, the J call TRBJ1-6; 10 bases line up with TRBD1. CDR1 and CDR2 from the germline V gene are SGHDN and FVKESK. The CDR3 covers 15 residues. V lost 2 bases and J lost 7; bases outside the gene matches: 2. CDR3 region: CASSQTGQGNSPLHF. The CDR3 bases are TGTGCCAGCAGCCAAACGGGACAGGGGAATTCACCCCTCCACTTT.

The V gene is TRBV11-2, the J gene TRBJ1-3; TRBD1 agrees at 7 bases. V dropped 5 bases and J dropped 3; count of bases not matched to a gene: 10. Germline assignment: CDR1 SGHAT and CDR2 FQNNGV. CDR3 length: 16 amino acids. DNA for the CDR3: TGTGCCAGCAGCCCCTTCTTAGGGGGCATTGGAAACACCATATATTTT. Protein product: CASSPFLGGIGNTIYF.

This clone has only one observation. The V call is TRBV18, the J call TRBJ1-2, with 10 positions matching TRBD1. With 3 bases clipped from V and 7 bases from J, the junction kept 5 bases outside the gene matches. The CDR3 totals 14 residues. Germline assignment: CDR1 KGHSH and CDR2 LQKENI. This CDR3 is CASSPSGQGPGYTF. The CDR3 bases are TGTGCCAGCTCACCGTCGGGACAGGGGCCTGGCTACACCTTC.

This clone was seen a handful of times. The chain links TRBV25-1 to TRBJ1-1, with TRBD1 matching 8 bases. The length of the CDR3 is 13 residues. V lost 9 bases to trimming and J lost 4 bases; unmatched junction nucleotides: 7. Per the germline V gene, CDR1 is MGHDK and CDR2 is SYGVNS. The CDR3 nucleotides are TGTGCCAGTGTTGGACAGGGCAGCACTGAAGCTTTCTTT. Protein product: CASVGQGSTEAFF. The full variable domain, with the rest looked up from reference TRBV25-1 and TRBJ1-1, is EADIYQTPRYLVIGTGKKITLECSQTMGHDKMYWYQQDPGMELHLIHYSYGVNSTEKGDLSSESTVSRIRTEHFPLTLESARPSHTSQYLCASVGQGSTEAFFGQGTRLTVV.

The V and J genes are TRBV4-2 and TRBJ1-4; 8 positions agree with TRBD1. Germline CDR1 is LGHNA and CDR2 is YNFKEQ. V shed 4 bases, J shed 8 bases, and the junction held 6 bases outside the gene matches. The length of the CDR3 is 14 residues. The CDR3 loop reads CASSLGTGYEKLFF. The CDR3 DNA is TGTGCCAGCAGCCTGGGGACAGGTTACGAAAAACTGTTTTTT.

V gene TRBV11-3 combines with J gene TRBJ2-2, with D perhaps TRBD2 (5 bases). Germline CDR1 reads SGHNT; CDR2 reads YENEEA. This CDR3 is 15 amino acids long. The V end lost 7 bases, the J end lost 5 bases, and 17 bases lay between the germline ends. Here the CDR3 reads CASTPRREGTGELFF. The DNA for the CDR3 is TGTGCCAGCACCCCGCGCCGGGAAGGGACCGGGGAGCTGTTTTTT. Full variable domain (missing parts from reference TRBV11-3 and TRBJ2-2): EAGVVQSPRYKIIEKKQPVAFWCNPISGHNTLYWYLQNLGQGPELLIRYENEEAVDDSQLPKDRFSAERLKGVDSTLKIQPAELGDSAVYLCASTPRREGTGELFFGEGSRLTVL.

This sequence joins TRBV4-2 and TRBJ1-5; 7 bases map to TRBD1. The trim removed 1 base at V and 4 bases at J, leaving 1 base unmatched. This CDR3 comprises 14 residues. CDR1 and CDR2 from the germline V gene are LGHNA and YNFKEQ. The DNA for the CDR3 is TGTGCCAGCAGCCAAGGGGACAGAAATCAGCCCCAGCATTTT. Translating gives CASSQGDRNQPQHF.

V and J are TRBV7-2 and TRBJ2-1, with 7 nucleotides matching TRBD2. This CDR3 spans 15 amino acids. V lost 4 bases and J lost 6; bases outside the gene matches: 9. Per germline, CDR1 SGHTA and CDR2 FQGNSA. CDR3 in DNA: TGTGCCAGCAGCTCCAGCGGGACTGGGTTCAATGAGCAGTTCTTC. Encoded protein: CASSSSGTGFNEQFF. The variable domain in full, completed from reference TRBV7-2 and TRBJ2-1, reads GAGVSQSPSNKVTEKGKDVELRCDPISGHTALYWYRQSLGQGLEFLIYFQGNSAPDKSGLPSDRFSAERTGGSVSTLTIQRTQQEDSAVYLCASSSSGTGFNEQFFGPGTRLTVL.

This chain connects TRBV29-1 to TRBJ2-7, with D possibly TRBD1 on 7 matching bases. CDR3 length: 14 amino acids. V was cut by 3 bases and J by 1 base, with 13 bases left in between. Germline CDR1 SQVTM, CDR2 ANQGSEA. CDR3 bases: TGCAGCGTTGAGGGGCAGGGGGGTTCCTACGAGCAGTACTTC. Its translation: CSVEGQGGSYEQYF.

This clone was observed a single time. The rearrangement links TRBV19 to TRBJ1-2; TRBD1 aligns across 8 bases. From germline, CDR1 is LNHDA and CDR2 SQIVND (reference sequence). This CDR3 has 14 residues. The ends lost 6 bases at V and 5 bases at J; junction bases unmatched: 8. The CDR3 loop reads CASRRQGQGYGYTF. In DNA, the CDR3 is TGTGCCAGTAGACGACAGGGGCAGGGGTATGGCTACACCTTC.

The CDR3 DNA reads TGTGCCAGTTACAGGGGGCTACTTACGGACACTGAAGCTTTCTTT. Protein sequence: CASYRGLLTDTEAFF. This sequence joins TRBV19 and TRBJ1-1, with TRBD1 matching 9 bases. The germline V gene encodes CDR1 LNHDA and CDR2 SQIVND (reference sequence). CDR3 length equals 15 residues. J was trimmed by 3 bases and V by 8 bases; bases with no gene match: 10.

V and J are TRBV4-3 and TRBJ2-2; 8 nucleotides agree with TRBD1. The ends lost 3 bases at V and 6 bases at J; junction bases unmatched: 3. The CDR3 covers 14 residues. The V gene's germline CDR1 is LGHNA and CDR2 YSLEER. CDR3 sequence reads: CASSHPDRAGELFF. The DNA of the CDR3 is TGCGCCAGCAGCCACCCGGACAGGGCCGGGGAGCTGTTTTTT.

A single count supports this clone. The chain uses TRBV9 and TRBJ1-6; D is unclear. This CDR3 is 15 amino acids long. CDR1 and CDR2 (germline): SGDLS, YYNGEE. V was trimmed by 0 bases and J by 10 bases, leaving 14 bases between them. The CDR3 sequence: CASSVAGLAGSPLHF. In DNA form, the CDR3 reads TGTGCCAGCAGCGTAGCCGGTTTAGCGGGATCACCCCTCCACTTT.

Here the CDR3 reads CASSVASRTFTDTQYF. CDR3 in DNA: TGTGCCAGCAGCGTAGCTAGCAGGACCTTCACAGATACGCAGTATTTT. The chain links TRBV9 to TRBJ2-3, with D perhaps TRBD2 (5 bases). V was cut by 0 bases and J by 2 bases, with 13 bases left in between. CDR3 length: 16 amino acids. The germline V gene encodes CDR1 SGDLS and CDR2 YYNGEE. Based on the CDR3 plus reference TRBV9 and TRBJ2-3, the full variable domain is DSGVTQTPKHLITATGQRVTLRCSPRSGDLSVYWYQQSLDQGLQFLIQYYNGEERAKGNILERFSAQQFPDLHSELNLSSLELGDSALYFCASSVASRTFTDTQYFGPGTRLTVL.

The genes are TRBV15 and TRBJ2-5, with D uncertain. V lost 0 bases and J lost 5, with 13 bases in between. The CDR3 consists of 15 residues. Germline-derived CDR1 and CDR2 are LNHNV and YYDKDF (reference sequence). CDR3 in amino acids: CATSRDLGSLETQYF. The CDR3 bases are TGTGCCACCAGCAGAGATCTAGGCAGTCTCGAGACCCAGTACTTC.

In this sample, this clone turned up a few times. The gene calls are TRBV10-3 and TRBJ1-6; TRBD1 agrees at 10 bases. Germline CDR1 ENHRY, CDR2 SYGVKD. This CDR3 has 14 amino acids. Trimming at V came to 10 bases and at J to 5 bases, leaving 5 bases not matched to a gene. In DNA form, the CDR3 reads TGTGCCAGTCGGGGACAGGGGAATAATTCACCCCTCCACTTT. Amino acid sequence: CASRGQGNNSPLHF.

The rearrangement links TRBV4-3 to TRBJ2-5; D gene uncertain. From germline, CDR1 is LGHNA and CDR2 YSLEER. There are 14 residues in the CDR3. Deletions cut 0 bases from V and 4 bases from J, with 9 bases between. The CDR3, as DNA: TGCGCCAGCAGCCAAGATCTAGTACCAGAGACCCAGTACTTC. Amino acid sequence: CASSQDLVPETQYF.

This clone was seen once. The chain recombines TRBV27 with TRBJ2-1, with TRBD1 matching over 7 bases. The germline gives CDR1 MNHEY, CDR2 SMNVEV (reference sequence). J was trimmed by 9 bases and V by 5 bases; bases with no gene match: 16. This CDR3 has 16 amino acids. The CDR3 nucleotides are TGTGCCAGCAGTCCACCTAAGGGGACAGTGAAGGGTGAGCAGTTCTTC. This encodes CASSPPKGTVKGEQFF.

The chain carries TRBV5-1 and TRBJ2-1, with 15 positions matching TRBD2. V trimming: 7 bases; J trimming: 7 bases; junction bases outside the gene matches: 3. The CDR3 sequence is 14 residues long. Germline CDR1 reads SGHRS; CDR2 reads YFSETQ. CDR3 bases: TGCGCCAGCTCGGGGACTAGCGGGAGGAATGAGCAGTTCTTC. Amino acid sequence: CASSGTSGRNEQFF.

The genes are TRBV18 and TRBJ1-6; the match to TRBD1 covers 7 bases. Germline loops: CDR1 KGHSH, CDR2 LQKENI. This CDR3 contains 17 residues. V trimming: 1 base; J trimming: 5 bases; junction bases outside the gene matches: 8. The CDR3 bases are TGTGCCAGCTCACCACAAATCAACAGGGGAAATAATTCACCCCTCCACTTT. Protein product: CASSPQINRGNNSPLHF.

The gene calls are TRBV2 and TRBJ2-1; 8 bases map to TRBD2. Germline V lookup: CDR1 SNHLY, CDR2 FYNNEI. Trimming took 4 bases from V and 7 from J; bases not matched to a gene: 12. This CDR3 spans 16 amino acids. CDR3 amino acids: CASSASLAGGINEQFF. CDR3 bases: TGTGCCAGCAGTGCTTCGCTAGCGGGCGGTATAAATGAGCAGTTCTTC.

The chain joins TRBV6-5 to TRBJ2-3, with 8 bases identical to TRBD2. The CDR3 has 15 amino acids. Germline lookup yields CDR1 MNHEY and CDR2 SVGAGI. J gave up 0 bases and V 6 bases, and 5 bases lay outside the gene matches. In nucleotides, the CDR3 is TGTGCCAGCAGCCGTAGCGGGGCCAGCACAGATACGCAGTATTTT. It yields the protein CASSRSGASTDTQYF.

This clone showed up just once. This sample also contains other DNA sequences that code for the same CDR3. The chain uses TRBV5-1 and TRBJ1-1, with D possibly matching TRBD1 (6 bases). Germline lookup yields CDR1 SGHRS and CDR2 YFSETQ. The CDR3 has 14 amino acids. Trimming removed 1 base at V and 1 base at J, with 8 bases between. The CDR3 spells CASSLPGQNTEAFF. In DNA, the CDR3 is TGCGCCAGCAGCTTGCCGGGACAGAACACTGAAGCTTTCTTT.